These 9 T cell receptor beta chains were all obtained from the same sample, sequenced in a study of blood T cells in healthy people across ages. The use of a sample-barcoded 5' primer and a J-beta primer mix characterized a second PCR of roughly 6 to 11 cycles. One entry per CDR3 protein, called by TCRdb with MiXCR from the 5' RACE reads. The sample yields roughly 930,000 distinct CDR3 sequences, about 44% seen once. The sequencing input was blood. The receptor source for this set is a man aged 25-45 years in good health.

This CDR3 is CASSLVPAPGETQFF. CDR3 nucleotide sequence: TGCGCCAGCAGCTTGGTGCCGGCTCCTGGGGAGACCCAGTTCTTC. The chain couples TRBV5-1 to TRBJ2-1, with D possibly matching TRBD2 (5 bases). Trimming stripped 0 bases from V and 13 bases from J, with 20 bases between. Germline values: CDR1 SGHRS, CDR2 YFSETQ. The CDR3 extends over 15 amino acids.

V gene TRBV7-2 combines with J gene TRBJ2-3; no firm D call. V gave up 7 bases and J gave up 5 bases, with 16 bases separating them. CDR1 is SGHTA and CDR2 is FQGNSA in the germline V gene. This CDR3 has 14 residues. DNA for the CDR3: TGTGCCAGCACCCTCCCCCAGCGACGAGATACGCAGTATTTT. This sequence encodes CASTLPQRRDTQYF.

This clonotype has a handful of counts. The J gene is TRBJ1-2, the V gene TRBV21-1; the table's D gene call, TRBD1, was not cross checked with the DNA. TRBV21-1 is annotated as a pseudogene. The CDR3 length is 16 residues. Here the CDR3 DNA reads TGTGCCAGCAGCAAAAGGTCAGGGGGCACTAACTATGGCTACACCTTC. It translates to CASSKRSGGTNYGYTF.

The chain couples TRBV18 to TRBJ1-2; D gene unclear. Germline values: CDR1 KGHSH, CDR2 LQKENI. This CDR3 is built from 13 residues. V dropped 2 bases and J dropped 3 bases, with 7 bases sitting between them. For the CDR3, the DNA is TGTGCCAGCTCACCAGGGGATTACTATGGCTACACCTTC. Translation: CASSPGDYYGYTF.

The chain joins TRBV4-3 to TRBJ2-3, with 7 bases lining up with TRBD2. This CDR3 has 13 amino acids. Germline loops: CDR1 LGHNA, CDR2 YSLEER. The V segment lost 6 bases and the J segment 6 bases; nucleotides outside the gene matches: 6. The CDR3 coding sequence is TGCGCCAGCAGTACCTTCGGGGGGGATACGCAGTATTTT. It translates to CASSTFGGDTQYF.

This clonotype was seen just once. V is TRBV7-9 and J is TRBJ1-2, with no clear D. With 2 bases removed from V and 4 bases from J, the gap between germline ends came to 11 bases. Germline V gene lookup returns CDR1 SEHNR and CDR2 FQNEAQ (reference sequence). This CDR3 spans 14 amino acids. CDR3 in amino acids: CASSLTQSGYGYTF. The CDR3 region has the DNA TGTGCCAGCAGCTTAACGCAGAGTGGCTATGGCTACACCTTC.

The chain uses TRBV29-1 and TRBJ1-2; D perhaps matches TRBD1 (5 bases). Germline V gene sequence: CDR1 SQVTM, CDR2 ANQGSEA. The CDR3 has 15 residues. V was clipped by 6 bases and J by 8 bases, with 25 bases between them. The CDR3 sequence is CSVPEGPGGVGGYTF. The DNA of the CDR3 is TGCAGCGTCCCCGAGGGGCCGGGGGGTGTAGGCGGCTACACCTTC.

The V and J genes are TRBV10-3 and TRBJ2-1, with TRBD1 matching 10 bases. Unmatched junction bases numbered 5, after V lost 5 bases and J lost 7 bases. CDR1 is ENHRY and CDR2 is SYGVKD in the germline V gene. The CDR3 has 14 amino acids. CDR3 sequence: CAISPGQGRNEQFF. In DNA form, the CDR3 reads TGTGCCATCAGTCCGGGACAGGGGCGAAATGAGCAGTTCTTC.

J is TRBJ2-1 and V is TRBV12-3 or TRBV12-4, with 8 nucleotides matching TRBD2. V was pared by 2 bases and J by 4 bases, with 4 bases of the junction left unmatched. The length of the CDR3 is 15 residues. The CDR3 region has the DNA TGTGCCAGCAGTTTACAAGCGGGGGTATACAATGAGCAGTTCTTC. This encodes CASSLQAGVYNEQFF.